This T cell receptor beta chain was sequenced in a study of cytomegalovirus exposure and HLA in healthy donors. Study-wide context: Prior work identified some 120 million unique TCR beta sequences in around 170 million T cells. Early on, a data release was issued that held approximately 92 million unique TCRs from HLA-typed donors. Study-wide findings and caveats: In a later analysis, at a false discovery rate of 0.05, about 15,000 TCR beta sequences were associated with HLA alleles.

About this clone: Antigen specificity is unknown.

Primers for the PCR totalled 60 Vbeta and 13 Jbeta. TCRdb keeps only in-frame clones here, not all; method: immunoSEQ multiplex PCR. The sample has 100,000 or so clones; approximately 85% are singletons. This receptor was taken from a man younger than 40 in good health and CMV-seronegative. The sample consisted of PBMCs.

CDR3 sequence: CSARGQQGQYF. As DNA, the CDR3 is TGCAGTGCTAGAGGCCAACAGGGGCAGTATTTT. The J gene is TRBJ2-3, the V gene TRBV20-1; tentatively, D is TRBD1 (6 bases). The CDR3 runs 11 residues. Trimming removed 1 base from V and 11 bases from J, with 10 bases in between. Germline CDR1 reads DFQATT; CDR2 reads SNEGSKA (reference sequence).